This T cell receptor (beta chain) was sequenced for a study of shared clonotypes between healthy human individuals. Study-wide background: Contributing individuals were two females and a few males aged 18 to 49.

The germline V gene has CDR1 SGHRS and CDR2 YFSETQ. This CDR3 comprises 16 residues. V was cut by 0 bases and J by 0 bases, with 10 bases left in between. The repertoire was sequenced with immunoSEQ multiplex PCR; TCRdb's copy has only in-frame clones and lacks some. The sample has 2 million to 2.5 million clones; 85% to 95% are singletons. This chain links TRBV5-1 with TRBJ1-3; D may be TRBD1 (6 bases). The material sequenced was naive CD4+ T cells from PBMCs. Documented subset: CD45RA+ positively selected. This clonotype was sampled from a man between 18 and 35 years old in good health. Some clones in this sample may be carry-over from other donors' samples. CDR3 residues: CASSLGGTPSGNTIYF. The CDR3 DNA is TGCGCCAGCAGCTTGGGTGGGACACCCTCTGGAAACACCATATATTTT. Filled out from reference TRBV5-1 and TRBJ1-3, the complete variable domain reads KAGVTQTPRYLIKTRGQQVTLSCSPISGHRSVSWYQQTPGQGLQFLFEYFSETQRNKGNFPGRFSGRQFSNSRSEMNVSTLELGDSALYLCASSLGGTPSGNTIYFGEGSWLTVV.